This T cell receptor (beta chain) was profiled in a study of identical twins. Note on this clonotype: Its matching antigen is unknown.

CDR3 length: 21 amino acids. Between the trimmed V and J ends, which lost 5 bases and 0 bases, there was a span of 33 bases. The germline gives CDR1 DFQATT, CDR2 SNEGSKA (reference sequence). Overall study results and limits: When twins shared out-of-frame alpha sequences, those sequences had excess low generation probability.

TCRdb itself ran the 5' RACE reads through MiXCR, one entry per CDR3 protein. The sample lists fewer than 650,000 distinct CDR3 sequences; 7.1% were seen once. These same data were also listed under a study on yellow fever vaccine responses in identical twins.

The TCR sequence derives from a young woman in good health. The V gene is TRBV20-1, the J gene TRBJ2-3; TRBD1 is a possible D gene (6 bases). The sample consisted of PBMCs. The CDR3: CSAPIPPTRQARTASTDTQYF. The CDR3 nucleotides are TGCAGTGCTCCGATACCGCCCACTCGACAAGCCCGGACAGCTAGCACAGATACGCAGTATTTT.